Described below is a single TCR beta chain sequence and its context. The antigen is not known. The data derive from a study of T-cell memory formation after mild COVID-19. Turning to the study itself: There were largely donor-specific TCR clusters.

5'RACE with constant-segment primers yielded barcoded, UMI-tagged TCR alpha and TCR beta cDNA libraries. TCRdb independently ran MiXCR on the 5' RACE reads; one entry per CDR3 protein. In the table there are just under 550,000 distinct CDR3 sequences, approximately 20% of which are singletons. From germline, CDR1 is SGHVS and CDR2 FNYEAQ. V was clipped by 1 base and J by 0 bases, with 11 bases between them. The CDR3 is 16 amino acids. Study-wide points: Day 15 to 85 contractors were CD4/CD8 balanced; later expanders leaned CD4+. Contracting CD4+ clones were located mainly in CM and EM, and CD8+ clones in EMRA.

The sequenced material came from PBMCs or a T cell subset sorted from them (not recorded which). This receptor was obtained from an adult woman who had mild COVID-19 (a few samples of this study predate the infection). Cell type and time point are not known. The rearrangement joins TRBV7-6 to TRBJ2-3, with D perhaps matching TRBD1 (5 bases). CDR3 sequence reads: CASSLGDSLSTDTQYF. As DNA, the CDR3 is TGTGCCAGCAGCTTAGGCGACAGTTTAAGCACAGATACGCAGTATTTT.